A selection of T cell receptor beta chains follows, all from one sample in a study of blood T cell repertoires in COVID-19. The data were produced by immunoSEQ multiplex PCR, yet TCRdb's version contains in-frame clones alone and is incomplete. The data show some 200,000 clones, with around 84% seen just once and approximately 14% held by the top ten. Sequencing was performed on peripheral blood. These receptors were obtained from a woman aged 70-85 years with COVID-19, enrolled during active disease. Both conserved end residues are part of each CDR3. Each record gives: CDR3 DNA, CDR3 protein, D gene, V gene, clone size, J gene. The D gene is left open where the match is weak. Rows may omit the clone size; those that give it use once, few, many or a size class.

TGTGCCAGCAGCTTTTTTGTTGGCGGGAACCTGCAGGATACGCAGTATTTT CASSFFVGGNLQDTQYF - TRBV7-9 - TRBJ2-3
TGTGCCAGCAGCTTAGCAGCAGGCCTCCACACTGAAGCTTTCTTT CASSLAAGLHTEAFF - TRBV7-8 - TRBJ1-1
TGCGCCAGCCACCCGAGTAGCTCCTATAATTCACCCCTCCACTTT CASHPSSSYNSPLHF - TRBV5-1 - TRBJ1-6
TGTGCCAGCAGTTTAAGCCGACTAGCGGGTCACACCGGGGAGCTGTTTTTT CASSLSRLAGHTGELFF TRBD2 TRBV27 once TRBJ2-2
TGCGCCAGCAGGAACGGGGGGGCTAATGGAGAAAAACTGTTTTTT CASRNGGANGEKLFF - TRBV5-1 - TRBJ1-4
TGTGCCTGGAGTTCTGACAGGCGGAATTCACCCCTCCACTTT CAWSSDRRNSPLHF - TRBV30 - TRBJ1-6
TGTGCCAGCAGCTTAGAAGGGGATCGGCCCCAGCATTTT CASSLEGDRPQHF - TRBV7-2 once TRBJ1-5
TGTGCCAGCAGCTTCGTACCGGGACAGATCTCTGGGGCCAACGTCCTGACTTTC CASSFVPGQISGANVLTF TRBD1 TRBV5-6 - TRBJ2-6
TGTGCCAGCAGCTCCGGGGACAGGGGTAACTATGGCTACACCTTC CASSSGDRGNYGYTF TRBD1 TRBV11-1 few TRBJ1-2
TGTGCCAGTAGTCCGGACAGGGCGGACATTCAGTACTTC CASSPDRADIQYF TRBD1 TRBV19 few TRBJ2-4
TGTGCCAGCTTTCGAAGGGGGTTACGGGAGCAGTACTTC CASFRRGLREQYF - TRBV12-3/TRBV12-4 - TRBJ2-7
TGTGCCAGCAGTCCAGGATTAACTAATGAAAAACTGTTTTTT CASSPGLTNEKLFF - TRBV28 - TRBJ1-4
TGTGCCAGCAGTTACTTGACGGGTTCAACTAATGAAAAACTGTTTTTT CASSYLTGSTNEKLFF - TRBV6-2/TRBV6-3 - TRBJ1-4
TGTGCCAGCAGCTTCAGGCTGAACACTGAAGCTTTCTTT CASSFRLNTEAFF - TRBV7-9 - TRBJ1-1
TGTGCCACCACTAAAAGTAAGGGGCAGGGGACAACTAATGAAAAACTGTTTTTT CATTKSKGQGTTNEKLFF - TRBV24-1 - TRBJ1-4
TGTGCCAGCACAAGCTTCTATAATTCACCCCTCCACTTT CASTSFYNSPLHF - TRBV28 many TRBJ1-6
TGTGCCAGCAGCTTAAGGGGGGGGCTAGTGAGCAATGAGCAGTTCTTC CASSLRGGLVSNEQFF - TRBV11-2 few TRBJ2-1
TGTGCCAGCAGCTTAACTAGCGGGGAAGGATATGAGCAGTTCTTC CASSLTSGEGYEQFF TRBD2 TRBV7-3 - TRBJ2-1
TGTGCCAGCAGCTCCTTCGGGACAGATACGCAGTATTTT CASSSFGTDTQYF - TRBV5-4 once TRBJ2-3
TGTGCCAGCTCATCGTTAGCGGCTAGCACAGATACGCAGTATTTT CASSSLAASTDTQYF - TRBV18 - TRBJ2-3
TGTGCCAGCAGTTTTAACACAGGGCCAATCTATGGCTACACCTTC CASSFNTGPIYGYTF - TRBV28 - TRBJ1-2
TGCAGCGTTTCTGGGACAGTCTCCTACGAGCAGTACTTC CSVSGTVSYEQYF TRBD1 TRBV29-1 - TRBJ2-7
TGTGCCAGCAGCCCCGGAATAGCGGGGGGAGCAGAGACCCAGTACTTC CASSPGIAGGAETQYF TRBD2 TRBV2 - TRBJ2-5
TGTGCCAGCAGCTTGGCTAGCGGGATGGGTCTCGCCGGGGAGCTGTTTTTT CASSLASGMGLAGELFF TRBD2 TRBV11-3 - TRBJ2-2
TGTGCCAGCTCACTATCGTCGGTACAAGAGACCCAGTACTTC CASSLSSVQETQYF - TRBV18 - TRBJ2-5
TGTGCCAGCAGTTCCAGGAATGAGCAGTTCTTC CASSSRNEQFF - TRBV28 few TRBJ2-1
TGTGCCAGTAGCCATGGGGCAGACAGGACGAAGGGGTTT CASSHGADRTKGF - TRBV19 - TRBJ1-1
TGTGCCAGCAGCCCAGAGCTTGGGGGCGCACCGTATGAAAAACTGTTTTTT CASSPELGGAPYEKLFF - TRBV9 - TRBJ1-4
TGTGCCAGCAGGGCGGACTTCTACGAGCAGTACTTC CASRADFYEQYF - TRBV2 - TRBJ2-7
TGTGCCAGCAGTCCCGTCCTCGGGTCACCCCTCCACTTT CASSPVLGSPLHF - TRBV9 once TRBJ1-6
TGTGCCAGCGGAGGGAGGGGCTGGGCAGATACGCAGTATTTT CASGGRGWADTQYF TRBD2 TRBV6-5 - TRBJ2-3
TGCAGCACTAGCGGGGGGGCCACAGATACGCAGTATTTT CSTSGGATDTQYF TRBD2 TRBV29-1 - TRBJ2-3
TGTGCCATCCGGGGCCCGGACAGGGTGGAGGGTAACTATGGCTACACCTTC CAIRGPDRVEGNYGYTF TRBD1 TRBV10-3 - TRBJ1-2
TGTGCCAGCAGCAAACAAGCAGGGGCCAAAAACATTCAGTACTTC CASSKQAGAKNIQYF - TRBV11-2 - TRBJ2-4
TGTGCCAGCAGCTTCGGTATTTCCGGGACATCCGCAGATACGCAGTATTTT CASSFGISGTSADTQYF - TRBV11-3 few TRBJ2-3
TGCGCCAGCAGCCAGAGACAGGGCATTTCCCACGAGCAGTACTTC CASSQRQGISHEQYF TRBD1 TRBV5-1 - TRBJ2-7
TGCAGCGTTGCGGAGGTTCGTGAAAAACTGTTTTTT CSVAEVREKLFF - TRBV29-1 few TRBJ1-4
TGTGCCAGTCGCCCTCTAGCGGGAGGCCCTATGTACTTC CASRPLAGGPMYF TRBD2 TRBV19 - TRBJ2-7
TGTGCCAGCAGTTCCTACCCCGGGGGGAACTATGGCTACACCTTC CASSSYPGGNYGYTF - TRBV28 few TRBJ1-2
TGCAGTGCTAGTGATGACAGGTTGGGGGACTATGGCTACACCTTC CSASDDRLGDYGYTF - TRBV20-1 - TRBJ1-2